These 15 T cell receptor beta chains share one sample of origin, sequenced in a study of T cells in Graves' hyperthyroidism and ophthalmopathy. RNA transcripts gave rise to amplified TCR beta CDR3 regions. When the TCR CDR3 underwent first-round RT-PCR, the HTBI primer set was used. TCRdb reanalysed the multiplex PCR reads using MiXCR and keeps one entry per CDR3 protein. Of 530,000 or so distinct CDR3 sequences in the sample, roughly 25% were seen once. Sequenced: blood. The receptors here all came from a woman aged 25 to 45 with Graves' ophthalmopathy.

This clonotype was observed once. Because it lacks the conserved phenylalanine or tryptophan at the end, this CDR3 is likely a read error. This sequence joins TRBV12-3 or TRBV12-4 and TRBJ1-2; the D is unclear. The V gene lost 3 bases and the J gene lost 1 base, with 6 bases spanning the gap. The CDR3 extends over 13 amino acids. Written as DNA, the CDR3 is TGTGCCAGCAGTTTTTCAATTAACTATGGCTACACCTTG. Amino acids: CASSFSINYGYTL.

This clonotype was detected only a few times. V is TRBV29-1 and J is TRBJ2-2; possible D gene TRBD1, 5 bases. Per germline, CDR1 SQVTM and CDR2 ANQGSEA. The length of the CDR3 is 14 residues. V dropped 4 bases and J dropped 6 bases, with 15 bases sitting between them. CDR3 protein: CSVVSFRGSGELFF. Here the CDR3 DNA reads TGCAGCGTTGTTTCATTTAGGGGATCCGGGGAGCTGTTTTTT.

This clonotype was detected ten times or more. The rearrangement uses TRBV5-1 and TRBJ1-3; no firm D call. Per germline, CDR1 SGHRS and CDR2 YFSETQ. The CDR3 runs 16 residues. V lost 0 bases, J lost 0 bases, and 10 bases lay in between. CDR3 amino acids: CASSLDGGNSGNTIYF. As DNA, the CDR3 is TGCGCCAGCAGCTTGGATGGCGGTAACTCTGGAAACACCATATATTTT.

This clonotype was detected only a few times. The chain carries TRBV7-2 and TRBJ2-7; the match to TRBD1 covers 9 bases. J lost 2 bases, V lost 2 bases, and 4 bases had no gene match. Per germline, CDR1 SGHTA and CDR2 FQGNSA. The CDR3 has 15 residues. CDR3 sequence: CASSLRRQGAYEQYF. CDR3 nucleotide sequence: TGTGCCAGCAGCTTAAGGCGACAGGGGGCCTACGAGCAGTACTTC.

The sample holds a few counts of this clonotype. The chain carries TRBV20-1 and TRBJ2-5, with 14 positions matching TRBD2. There are 15 residues in the CDR3. Germline values: CDR1 DFQATT, CDR2 SNEGSKA (reference sequence). With 6 bases clipped from V and 5 bases from J, the junction kept 8 bases outside the gene matches. DNA of the CDR3: TGCAGTGCCGGGACTAGCGGGAGTGGAGGGGAGACCCAGTACTTC. It is translated as CSAGTSGSGGETQYF.

This clonotype appeared many times. In DNA form, the CDR3 reads TGTGCCAGCAGCCTGACGAACACTGAAGCTTTCTTT. This translates into CASSLTNTEAFF. The chain carries TRBV7-9 and TRBJ1-1; D not resolved. Trimming removed 5 bases at V and 1 base at J, with 5 bases between. Germline V gives CDR1 SEHNR, CDR2 FQNEAQ (reference sequence). This CDR3 is built from 12 residues.

This clonotype showed up many times. This sequence joins TRBV6-1 and TRBJ1-3, with unresolved D. Trimming left V 6 bases short and J 2 bases short, with 8 bases between. The CDR3 totals 13 residues. Germline CDR1 and CDR2: MNHNS and SASEGT. CDR3 in amino acids: CASSLEAGNTIYF. CDR3 DNA: TGTGCCAGCAGCTTGGAGGCTGGAAACACCATATATTTT.

This clonotype was seen at least ten times. The chain uses TRBV9 and TRBJ1-1; D ambiguous. This CDR3 contains 14 residues. Germline V gives CDR1 SGDLS, CDR2 YYNGEE. The V and J ends lost 0 bases and 0 bases respectively, with 6 bases between them. The CDR3 nucleotides read TGTGCCAGCAGCGTAGCGGGATTGAACACTGAAGCTTTCTTT. Encoded protein: CASSVAGLNTEAFF.

V gene TRBV2 combines with J gene TRBJ2-7; D is possibly TRBD1 or TRBD2 (5 bases each). The V gene's germline CDR1 is SNHLY and CDR2 FYNNEI. The length of the CDR3 is 14 residues. Between the trimmed V and J ends, which lost 4 bases and 5 bases, there was a span of 15 bases. CDR3 sequence (DNA): TGTGCCAGCAGTGTGGGGGACCTCCCCAACGAGCAGTACTTC. Amino acid sequence: CASSVGDLPNEQYF.

This clonotype has at least ten counts. The chain employs TRBV6-5 and TRBJ2-2; D gene uncertain. V was trimmed by 1 base and J by 6 bases, leaving 9 bases between them. Germline lookup yields CDR1 MNHEY and CDR2 SVGAGI. This CDR3 contains 14 residues. CDR3 nucleotides: TGTGCCAGCAGTTACTTTTCCGCCCCCGGGGAGCTGTTTTTT. Encoded protein: CASSYFSAPGELFF.

Ten or more counts support this clonotype. The genes are TRBV4-1 and TRBJ2-7, with D uncertain. From germline, CDR1 is MGHRA and CDR2 YSYEKL. The V end lost 0 bases, the J end lost 6 bases, and 9 bases lay between the germline ends. The CDR3 is 13 residues long. In DNA, the CDR3 is TGCGCCAGCAGCCAAGATTACTTGGGCGAGCAGTACTTC. Translated, it gives CASSQDYLGEQYF.

This clonotype showed up many times. The V gene is TRBV6-2 or TRBV6-3, the J gene TRBJ1-1; no reliable D call. CDR1 MNHEY and CDR2 SVGEGT come from the germline V gene. CDR3 length equals 11 residues. Trimming shortened V by 10 bases and J by 4 bases, and 10 bases separated the two germline ends. DNA of the CDR3: TGTGCCACCTCCCAAGGCACTGAAGCTTTCTTT. As protein: CATSQGTEAFF.

The rearrangement uses TRBV9 and TRBJ1-2, with a weak D call TRBD1 (6 bases). Germline-derived CDR1 and CDR2 are SGDLS and YYNGEE. Trimming took off 1 base at V and 3 bases at J, with 16 bases between the two ends. The CDR3 sequence is 16 residues long. CDR3 amino acids: CASSVNIWGHDYGYTF. Here the CDR3 DNA reads TGTGCCAGCAGCGTAAACATTTGGGGGCACGACTATGGCTACACCTTC.

This clonotype appeared many times. The rearrangement links TRBV15 to TRBJ2-6; a possible D gene is TRBD1 (6 bases). CDR1 LNHNV and CDR2 YYDKDF come from the germline V gene (reference sequence). Trimming took off 1 base at V and 0 bases at J, with 7 bases between the two ends. The CDR3 contains 16 residues. As DNA, the CDR3 is TGTGCCACCAGCAGAGGGGACACCTCTGGGGCCAACGTCCTGACTTTC. Its translation: CATSRGDTSGANVLTF.

This clonotype was seen a few times. The chain is built from TRBV6-5 and TRBJ1-5, with D uncertain. Germline loops: CDR1 MNHEY, CDR2 SVGAGI. The ends were cut back, 2 bases at V and 0 bases at J, with 8 bases in the middle. The CDR3 spans 15 residues. The CDR3 nucleotides are TGTGCCAGCAGTTACAGACCTACTAGCAATCAGCCCCAGCATTTT. This sequence encodes CASSYRPTSNQPQHF.